This T cell receptor (beta chain) was recorded in a study of blood T cell repertoires in COVID-19. Measured with immunoSEQ multiplex PCR; TCRdb has only the in-frame clones, and not every one. Of roughly 150,000 clones in the sample, 83% were seen once. V trimming: 6 bases; J trimming: 4 bases; junction bases outside the gene matches: 8. Germline CDR1 is MDHEN and CDR2 is SYDVKM. This CDR3 comprises 16 residues. J is TRBJ2-5 and V is TRBV28; TRBD2 agrees at 13 bases. The receptor was derived from a woman in her 70s who had recovered from COVID-19. Sequenced input: peripheral blood. The chain's CDR3 is CASSPGLAGFGETQYF. The CDR3 DNA follows: TGTGCCAGCAGCCCGGGACTAGCGGGATTCGGAGAGACCCAGTACTTC.